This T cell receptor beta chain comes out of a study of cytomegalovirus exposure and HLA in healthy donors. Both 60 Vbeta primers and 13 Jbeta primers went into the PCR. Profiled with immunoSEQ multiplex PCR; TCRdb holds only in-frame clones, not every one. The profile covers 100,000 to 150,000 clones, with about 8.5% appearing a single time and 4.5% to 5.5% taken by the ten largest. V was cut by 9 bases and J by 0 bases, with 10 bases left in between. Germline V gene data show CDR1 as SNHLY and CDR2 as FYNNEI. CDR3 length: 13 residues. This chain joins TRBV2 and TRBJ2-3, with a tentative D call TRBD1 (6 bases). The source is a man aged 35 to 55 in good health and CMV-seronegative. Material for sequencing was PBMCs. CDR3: CARKTGSTDTQYF. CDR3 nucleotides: TGTGCCAGGAAGACAGGAAGCACAGATACGCAGTATTTT.